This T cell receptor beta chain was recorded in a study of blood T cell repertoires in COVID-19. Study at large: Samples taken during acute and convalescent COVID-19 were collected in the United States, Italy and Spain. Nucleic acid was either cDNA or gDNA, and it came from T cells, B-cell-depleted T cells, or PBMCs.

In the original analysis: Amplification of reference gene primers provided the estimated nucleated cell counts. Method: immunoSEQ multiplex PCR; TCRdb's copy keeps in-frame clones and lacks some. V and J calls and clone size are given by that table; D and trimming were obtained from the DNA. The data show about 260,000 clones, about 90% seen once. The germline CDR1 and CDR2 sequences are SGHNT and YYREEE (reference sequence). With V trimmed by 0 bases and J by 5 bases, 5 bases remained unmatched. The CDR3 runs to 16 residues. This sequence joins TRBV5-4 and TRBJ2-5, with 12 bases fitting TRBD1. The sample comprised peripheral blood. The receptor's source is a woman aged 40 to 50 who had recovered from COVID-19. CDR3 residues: CASSLEGQGAAETQYF. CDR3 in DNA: TGTGCCAGCAGCTTGGAGGGACAGGGGGCCGCGGAGACCCAGTACTTC.